The next 26 T cell receptor beta chains were all read from a single sample in a study of control samples from healthy donors and cancer patients. Sequencing used immunoSEQ multiplex PCR; TCRdb keeps in-frame clones, though not all of them. The table records 150,000 to 200,000 clones, about 92% of them present only once. Sequencing was performed on blood. The receptors were sampled from a man aged 25 to 40 in good health.

V usage is TRBV4-1 and J usage is TRBJ1-5; 8 nucleotides line up with TRBD1. Looked up from germline, CDR1 is MGHRA and CDR2 is YSYEKL. V trimming: 3 bases; J trimming: 4 bases; junction bases outside the gene matches: 5. This CDR3 contains 15 residues. The CDR3 spells CASSQLGTGNQPQHF. The CDR3 region has the DNA TGCGCCAGCAGCCAGTTAGGGACAGGTAATCAGCCCCAGCATTTT.

This clone appeared a single time. J is TRBJ1-5 and V is TRBV19; D uncertain. Trimming took 7 bases from V and 7 from J, leaving 14 bases between them. Germline assignment: CDR1 LNHDA and CDR2 SQIVND (reference sequence). The CDR3 loop spans 13 amino acids. The CDR3 DNA follows: TGTGCCAGTACCGGGCGATGGGAACAGCCCCAGCATTTT. Its protein is CASTGRWEQPQHF.

The chain employs TRBV20-1 and TRBJ1-5; D is possibly TRBD1 (6 bases). The CDR3 runs to 15 residues. The V gene lost 3 bases and the J gene lost 5 bases, with 17 bases spanning the gap. Per germline, CDR1 DFQATT and CDR2 SNEGSKA (reference sequence). CDR3 sequence (DNA): TGCAGTGCTAGTCGCCGGGACATACCTTATCAGCCCCAGCATTTT. Translated, it gives CSASRRDIPYQPQHF.

This rearrangement joins TRBV5-6 to TRBJ2-5; TRBD2 matches at 7 bases. Germline CDR1 SGHDT, CDR2 YYEEEE. The CDR3 sequence is 16 residues long. The V and J ends lost 3 bases and 3 bases, in that order; junction bases with no gene match: 11. In DNA form, the CDR3 reads TGTGCCAGCAGCTCGGCTGGAAGGGGAGGGGAAGAGACCCAGTACTTC. This encodes CASSSAGRGGEETQYF. The entire variable domain, with the rest obtained from reference TRBV5-6 and TRBJ2-5, is as follows: DAGVTQSPTHLIKTRGQQVTLRCSPKSGHDTVSWYQQALGQGPQFIFQYYEEEERQRGNFPDRFSGHQFPNYSSELNVNALLLGDSALYLCASSSAGRGGEETQYFGPGTRLLVL.

The chain uses TRBV11-2 and TRBJ2-7; D call uncertain. Germline V lookup: CDR1 SGHAT, CDR2 FQNNGV. Trimming took off 5 bases at V and 6 bases at J, with 17 bases between the two ends. CDR3 size: 14 residues. The CDR3: CASSHRHIPAEQYF. DNA for the CDR3: TGTGCCAGCAGCCACCGGCATATACCCGCCGAGCAGTACTTC.

The chain uses TRBV7-9 and TRBJ2-7, with D unclear. Germline CDR1 and CDR2: SEHNR and FQNEAQ (reference sequence). Trimming stripped 5 bases from V and 3 bases from J, with 5 bases between. This CDR3 spans 11 amino acids. The chain's CDR3 is CASSLIYEQYF. The CDR3 nucleotides are TGTGCCAGCAGCCTAATCTACGAGCAGTACTTC.

The genes are TRBV30 and TRBJ1-1; perhaps TRBD1 as D (5 bases). CDR3 length equals 14 residues. V dropped 3 bases and J dropped 0 bases, with 11 bases sitting between them. Per germline, CDR1 GTSNPN and CDR2 SVGIG (reference sequence). CDR3 in amino acids: CAWSRGLLNTEAFF. CDR3 nucleotides: TGTGCCTGGAGCCGGGGGTTGTTGAACACTGAAGCTTTCTTT.

The V gene is TRBV5-1, the J gene TRBJ1-1; possible D gene TRBD1, 6 bases. The V end was cut by 1 base, the J end by 5 bases, with 9 bases between. The CDR3 consists of 13 residues. Germline V lookup: CDR1 SGHRS, CDR2 YFSETQ. CDR3 amino acids: CASSLTGHTEAFF. The CDR3 nucleotides are TGCGCCAGCAGCTTGACAGGGCATACTGAAGCTTTCTTT.

The gene calls are TRBV5-4 and TRBJ2-5; the match to TRBD1 covers 7 bases. V lost 0 bases to trimming and J lost 1 base; unmatched junction nucleotides: 6. The CDR3 sequence is 16 residues long. Germline V gene data show CDR1 as SGHNT and CDR2 as YYREEE (reference sequence). CDR3 bases: TGTGCCAGCAGCTTGGGGGGGACAGTATCCCAAGAGACCCAGTACTTC. Protein product: CASSLGGTVSQETQYF.

The chain joins TRBV6-5 to TRBJ2-1; D not resolved. The CDR3 runs to 15 residues. V was trimmed by 6 bases and J by 0 bases, leaving 12 bases between them. Germline CDR1 and CDR2: MNHEY and SVGAGI. The CDR3 protein is CASSSDGSSYNEQFF. The CDR3 coding sequence is TGTGCCAGCAGCTCCGACGGTAGCTCCTACAATGAGCAGTTCTTC.

The V gene is TRBV28, the J gene TRBJ1-5, with D perhaps TRBD1 (6 bases). Germline loops: CDR1 MDHEN, CDR2 SYDVKM. The CDR3 spans 15 residues. V was pared by 3 bases and J by 1 base, with 10 bases between. The CDR3 nucleotides are TGTGCCAGCAGTTTTTCAACAGGGAGCAATCAGCCCCAGCATTTT. Encoded protein: CASSFSTGSNQPQHF.

The V call is TRBV6-5, the J call TRBJ1-1; D unresolved. CDR3 length equals 13 residues. CDR1 MNHEY and CDR2 SVGAGI come from the germline V gene. Trimming pared 6 bases from V and 1 base from J, leaving 9 bases between. CDR3 amino acids: CASSTERNTEAFF. The CDR3 bases are TGTGCCAGCAGCACAGAACGGAACACTGAAGCTTTCTTT.

The chain is built from TRBV19 and TRBJ2-4; D possibly matches TRBD1 or TRBD2 (5 bases each). CDR1 and CDR2 from the germline V gene are LNHDA and SQIVND (reference sequence). CDR3 length: 13 residues. V lost 2 bases and J lost 9, with 11 bases in between. The CDR3 is CASSIRGVGIQYF. The CDR3 coding sequence is TGTGCCAGTAGTATACGAGGGGTCGGCATTCAGTACTTC.

The sample holds one count of this clone. V is TRBV19 and J is TRBJ1-3; D gene uncertain. The CDR3 runs 14 residues. Between the trimmed V and J ends, which lost 7 bases and 3 bases, there was a span of 13 bases. Germline-derived CDR1 and CDR2 are LNHDA and SQIVND (reference sequence). CDR3 coding DNA: TGTGCCAGTACCCGGCTAGGGTATGGAAACACCATATATTTT. This translates into CASTRLGYGNTIYF.

V usage is TRBV7-2 and J usage is TRBJ2-1, with 8 bases matching TRBD1. V was clipped by 0 bases and J by 4 bases; unmatched bases: 5. The germline V gene encodes CDR1 SGHTA and CDR2 FQGNSA. CDR3 length: 16 amino acids. CDR3 coding DNA: TGTGCCAGCAGCTTAGCCACCGGGACAGGATACAATGAGCAGTTCTTC. Encoded protein: CASSLATGTGYNEQFF.

V is TRBV5-1 and J is TRBJ1-6; D ambiguous. This CDR3 has 15 amino acids. Germline V gives CDR1 SGHRS, CDR2 YFSETQ. The V gene lost 5 bases and the J gene lost 11 bases, with 20 bases spanning the gap. Here the CDR3 DNA reads TGCGCCAGCAGGGGGAACACGGATTCTAAGGCACCCCTCCACTTT. Protein sequence: CASRGNTDSKAPLHF.

This clone appeared a single time. This chain links TRBV25-1 with TRBJ2-3; possible D gene TRBD1, 5 bases. The CDR3 consists of 16 residues. Trimming shortened V by 4 bases and J by 3 bases, and 17 bases separated the two germline ends. Germline V gene data show CDR1 as MGHDK and CDR2 as SYGVNS. CDR3: CASSAPGQGRTDTQYF. Written as DNA, the CDR3 is TGTGCCAGCAGTGCCCCCGGGCAGGGCAGGACAGATACGCAGTATTTT.

The V and J genes are TRBV5-1 and TRBJ2-5, with 8 nucleotides matching TRBD2. This CDR3 comprises 15 residues. Trimming took 4 bases from V and 1 from J; bases not matched to a gene: 6. Looked up from germline, CDR1 is SGHRS and CDR2 is YFSETQ. CDR3 loop: CASSLSGTGQETQYF. CDR3 sequence (DNA): TGCGCCAGCAGCCTTAGCGGGACGGGCCAAGAGACCCAGTACTTC.

The chain has TRBV9 and TRBJ2-7, with D possibly called TRBD1 or TRBD2 (5 bases each). The CDR3 spans 13 residues. Between the trimmed V and J ends, which lost 6 bases and 2 bases, there was a span of 12 bases. The germline gives CDR1 SGDLS, CDR2 YYNGEE. The CDR3 nucleotides read TGTGCCAGCAACCGGGACGGCCCCTACGAGCAGTACTTC. It yields the protein CASNRDGPYEQYF.

This rearrangement joins TRBV28 to TRBJ2-7, with a tentative D call TRBD2 (6 bases). Per germline, CDR1 MDHEN and CDR2 SYDVKM. V lost 5 bases, J lost 5 bases, and 16 bases lay in between. CDR3 length equals 14 residues. CDR3 DNA sequence: TGTGCCAGCAGTCCCCCGGGAGTAACCCACGAGCAGTACTTC. Translated, it gives CASSPPGVTHEQYF.

The chain combines TRBV11-1 with TRBJ1-2; D remains ambiguous. Germline V lookup: CDR1 SGHAT, CDR2 FQDESV (reference sequence). The V and J ends lost 5 bases and 8 bases respectively, with 15 bases between them. This CDR3 is built from 13 residues. CDR3 coding DNA: TGTGCCAGCAGCCATTCGACCGGGATAGGCTACACCTTC. Translating gives CASSHSTGIGYTF.

The CDR3 DNA reads as TGTGCCAGCGCCTACTCTGGGGCCAACGTCCTGACTTTC. Protein product: CASAYSGANVLTF. The gene calls are TRBV12-3 or TRBV12-4 and TRBJ2-6, with D uncertain. The CDR3 extends over 13 amino acids. The ends were cut back, 8 bases at V and 0 bases at J, with 5 bases in the middle.

This chain's CDR3 is CASSARQGGVTEAFF. CDR3 bases: TGTGCCAGCAGCGCCAGACAGGGAGGGGTTACTGAAGCTTTCTTT. The chain links TRBV9 to TRBJ1-1; TRBD1 agrees at 7 bases. J lost 5 bases, V lost 3 bases, and 10 bases had no gene match. CDR1 and CDR2 from the germline V gene are SGDLS and YYNGEE. This CDR3 is built from 15 residues.

The rearrangement joins TRBV9 to TRBJ2-5; perhaps TRBD2 as D (6 bases). Germline V gene data show CDR1 as SGDLS and CDR2 as YYNGEE. This CDR3 has 13 amino acids. V was pared by 0 bases and J by 5 bases, with 8 bases between. In nucleotides, the CDR3 is TGTGCCAGCAGCGTAGGTGGAGGGGAGACCCAGTACTTC. Translation gives CASSVGGGETQYF. Full variable domain (missing parts from reference TRBV9 and TRBJ2-5): DSGVTQTPKHLITATGQRVTLRCSPRSGDLSVYWYQQSLDQGLQFLIQYYNGEERAKGNILERFSAQQFPDLHSELNLSSLELGDSALYFCASSVGGGETQYFGPGTRLLVL.

The gene calls are TRBV6-2 or TRBV6-3 and TRBJ1-1; no clear D. The CDR3 is 13 residues long. V gave up 5 bases and J gave up 5 bases, with 12 bases separating them. Per the germline V gene, CDR1 is MNHEY and CDR2 is SVGEGT. The CDR3 spells CASSRETGTEAFF. The CDR3, as DNA: TGTGCCAGCAGTCGGGAGACCGGAACTGAAGCTTTCTTT.

This chain uses TRBV5-1 with TRBJ2-7, with D possibly TRBD1 on 5 matching bases. Germline CDR1 and CDR2: SGHRS and YFSETQ. This CDR3 is 14 amino acids long. V was pared by 1 base and J by 2 bases, with 10 bases between. The DNA of the CDR3 is TGCGCCAGCAGCTTGACAGGCAGCGCCTACGAGCAGTACTTC. It translates to CASSLTGSAYEQYF.